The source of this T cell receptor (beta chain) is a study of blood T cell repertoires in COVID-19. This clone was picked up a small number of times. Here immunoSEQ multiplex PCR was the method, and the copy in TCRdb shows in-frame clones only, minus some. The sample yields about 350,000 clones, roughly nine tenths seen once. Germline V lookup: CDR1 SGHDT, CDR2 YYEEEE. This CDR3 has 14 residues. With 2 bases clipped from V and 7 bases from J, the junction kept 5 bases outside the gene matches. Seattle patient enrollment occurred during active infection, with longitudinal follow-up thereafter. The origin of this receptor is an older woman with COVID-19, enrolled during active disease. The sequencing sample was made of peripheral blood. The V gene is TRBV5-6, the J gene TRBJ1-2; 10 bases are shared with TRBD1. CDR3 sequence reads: CASSFDRGQGGYTF. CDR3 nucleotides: TGTGCCAGCAGCTTTGACAGGGGGCAGGGTGGCTACACCTTC.